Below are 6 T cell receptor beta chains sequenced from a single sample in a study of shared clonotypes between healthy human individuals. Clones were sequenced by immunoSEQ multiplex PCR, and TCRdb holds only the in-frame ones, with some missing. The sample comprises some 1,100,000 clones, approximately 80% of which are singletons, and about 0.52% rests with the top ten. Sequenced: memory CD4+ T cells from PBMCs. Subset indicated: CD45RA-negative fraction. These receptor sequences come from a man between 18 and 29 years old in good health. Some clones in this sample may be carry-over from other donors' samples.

CDR3 loop: CASSPRDRVNEKLFF. CDR3 nucleotides: TGTGCCAGCAGCCCCCGGGACAGGGTTAATGAAAAACTGTTTTTT. The chain couples TRBV7-9 to TRBJ1-4; 9 bases are a match to TRBD1. Germline V gene sequence: CDR1 SEHNR, CDR2 FQNEAQ (reference sequence). Unmatched junction bases numbered 5, after V lost 5 bases and J lost 4 bases. The CDR3 is made up of 15 amino acids.

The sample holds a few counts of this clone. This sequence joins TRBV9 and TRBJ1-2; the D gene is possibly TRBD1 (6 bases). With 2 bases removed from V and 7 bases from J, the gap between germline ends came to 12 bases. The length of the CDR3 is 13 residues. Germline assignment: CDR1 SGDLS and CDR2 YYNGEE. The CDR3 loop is CASSVGQFGGYTF. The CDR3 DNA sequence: TGTGCCAGCAGCGTCGGACAGTTCGGTGGCTACACCTTC. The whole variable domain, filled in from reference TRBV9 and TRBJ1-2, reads DSGVTQTPKHLITATGQRVTLRCSPRSGDLSVYWYQQSLDQGLQFLIQYYNGEERAKGNILERFSAQQFPDLHSELNLSSLELGDSALYFCASSVGQFGGYTFGSGTRLTVV.

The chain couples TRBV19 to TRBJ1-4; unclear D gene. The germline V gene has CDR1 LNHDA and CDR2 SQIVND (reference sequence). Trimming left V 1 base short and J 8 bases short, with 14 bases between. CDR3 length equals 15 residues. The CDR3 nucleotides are TGTGCCAGTAGTATAGTAGCGACCAAGGCGGAAAAACTGTTTTTT. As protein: CASSIVATKAEKLFF.

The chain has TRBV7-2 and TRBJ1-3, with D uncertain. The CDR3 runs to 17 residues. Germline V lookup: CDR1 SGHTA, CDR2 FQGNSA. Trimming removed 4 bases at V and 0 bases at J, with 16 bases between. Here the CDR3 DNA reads TGTGCCAGCAGCTCCCCCCCATGGGCCGACTCTGGAAACACCATATATTTT. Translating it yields CASSSPPWADSGNTIYF.

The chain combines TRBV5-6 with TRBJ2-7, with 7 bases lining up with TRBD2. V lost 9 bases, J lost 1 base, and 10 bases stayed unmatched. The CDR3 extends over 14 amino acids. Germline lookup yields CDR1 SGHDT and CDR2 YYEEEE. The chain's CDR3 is CATRRAGESYEQYF. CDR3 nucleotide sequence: TGTGCCACCCGCCGGGCGGGAGAATCCTACGAGCAGTACTTC.

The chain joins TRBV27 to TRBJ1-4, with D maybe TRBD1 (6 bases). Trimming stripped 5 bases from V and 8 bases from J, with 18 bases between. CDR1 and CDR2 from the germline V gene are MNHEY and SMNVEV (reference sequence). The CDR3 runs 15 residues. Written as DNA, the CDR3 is TGTGCCAGCAGTCCGACCCCCGGGACAAGGGAAAAACTGTTTTTT. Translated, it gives CASSPTPGTREKLFF.